These 16 T cell receptor beta chains were all obtained from the same sample, sequenced in a study of CD8+CD57+ T cells in acquired aplastic anemia. Individuals selected for sequencing had exhibited CD8+CD57+ cell expansion on flow cytometry. Genomic DNA was employed as the template in profiling TCR beta VDJ and CDR3. TCRdb passed the reads through MiXCR, listing each CDR3 protein once. The sample includes more than 200,000 distinct CDR3 sequences, roughly 50% seen only once; the top ten take about 20%. The material sequenced was sorted CD4+, CD8+, or CD8+CD57+ T cells (not recorded which) from PBMCs. Receptors were obtained from a human donor with aplastic anemia.

V gene TRBV6-6 combines with J gene TRBJ2-2; TRBD1 is a possible D gene (5 bases). Germline CDR1 MNHNY, CDR2 SVGAGI (reference sequence). Trimming cost V 2 bases and J 4 bases, with 14 bases left between them. The CDR3 loop spans 16 amino acids. CDR3 coding DNA: TGTGCCAGCAGTTACATGCAGGGTATATCCACCGGGGAGCTGTTTTTT. Translation gives CASSYMQGISTGELFF.

This clonotype has at least ten counts. The V gene is TRBV5-1, the J gene TRBJ2-1; D perhaps matches TRBD2 (5 bases). Looked up from germline, CDR1 is SGHRS and CDR2 is YFSETQ. The CDR3 runs 13 residues. Trimming cost V 4 bases and J 7 bases, with 12 bases left between them. The CDR3 region has the DNA TGCGCCAGCAGCCCCGAGGGCGTAAATGAGCAGTTCTTC. It yields the protein CASSPEGVNEQFF.

This clonotype occurred many times. The chain combines TRBV11-2 with TRBJ2-7; D gene unclear. The CDR3 is 14 amino acids. Trimming stripped 0 bases from V and 1 base from J, with 7 bases between. The germline V gene encodes CDR1 SGHAT and CDR2 FQNNGV. The CDR3 region is CASSLDGESYEQYF. The CDR3 coding sequence is TGTGCCAGCAGCTTAGATGGAGAATCCTACGAGCAGTACTTC.

J is TRBJ2-3 and V is TRBV9, with 11 positions matching TRBD2. In germline, CDR1 is SGDLS, CDR2 YYNGEE. V shed 5 bases and J 1 base; nucleotides not matched to a gene: 3. The CDR3 contains 15 residues. The CDR3 loop is CASSELAGGTDTQYF. The CDR3 DNA sequence: TGTGCCAGCAGTGAACTAGCGGGGGGCACAGATACGCAGTATTTT.

This clonotype was detected only a few times. The chain's CDR3 is CASSPGGSYNSPLHF. CDR3 bases: TGTGCCAGCAGCCCAGGGGGCTCCTATAATTCACCCCTCCACTTT. This chain links TRBV7-9 with TRBJ1-6, with 7 bases fitting TRBD1. The CDR3 sequence is 15 residues long. CDR1 SEHNR and CDR2 FQNEAQ come from the germline V gene (reference sequence). V lost 5 bases and J lost 0; bases outside the gene matches: 1.

This clonotype was seen at least ten times. The chain is built from TRBV6-1 and TRBJ1-6; TRBD1 aligns across 7 bases. Per the germline V gene, CDR1 is MNHNS and CDR2 is SASEGT. J gave up 5 bases and V 4 bases, and 5 bases lay outside the gene matches. There are 15 residues in the CDR3. In nucleotides, the CDR3 is TGTGCCAGCAGTGGCCGGGACAGCAATAATTCACCCCTCCACTTT. Its protein product is CASSGRDSNNSPLHF.

The rearrangement uses TRBV7-3 and TRBJ1-4; 8 positions match TRBD1. Trimming cost V 4 bases and J 5 bases; bases outside gene matches: 6. CDR1 SGHTA and CDR2 FQGTGA come from the germline V gene. The CDR3 extends over 15 amino acids. The CDR3: CASSSTGGYNEKLFF. DNA for the CDR3: TGTGCCAGCAGCTCCACAGGGGGATACAATGAAAAACTGTTTTTT.

Turning to this clonotype: Since a much larger clone is just one base distant, this may be a read error. V gene TRBV14 combines with J gene TRBJ2-1; tentative D call: TRBD1 (5 bases). The CDR3 runs to 17 residues. Per the germline V gene, CDR1 is SGHDN and CDR2 is FVKESK. Between the trimmed V and J ends, which lost 0 bases and 5 bases, there was a span of 17 bases. The CDR3 reads CASSQETGHIFHNEQFF. The DNA of the CDR3 is TGTGCCAGCAGCCAAGAGACCGGACACATCTTTCACAATGAGCAGTTCTTC.

This chain connects TRBV29-1 to TRBJ2-1, with TRBD2 as a possible D gene (7 bases). In germline, CDR1 is SQVTM, CDR2 ANQGSEA. The CDR3 loop spans 12 amino acids. Trimming stripped 6 bases from V and 7 bases from J, with 13 bases between. The CDR3 reads CSVRGGRNEQFF. The CDR3 bases are TGCAGCGTAAGGGGGGGCCGAAATGAGCAGTTCTTC.

In its sample, this clonotype was seen many times. This rearrangement joins TRBV5-1 to TRBJ1-6; D is possibly TRBD1 (6 bases). The germline gives CDR1 SGHRS, CDR2 YFSETQ. CDR3 length equals 14 residues. The germline V and J ends were trimmed by 0 bases and 5 bases, with 6 bases remaining between them. CDR3 sequence reads: CASSLEGDNSPLHF. The CDR3 DNA sequence: TGCGCCAGCAGCTTGGAGGGGGATAATTCACCCCTCCACTTT. The variable domain in full, with the rest retrieved from reference TRBV5-1 and TRBJ1-6, is KAGVTQTPRYLIKTRGQQVTLSCSPISGHRSVSWYQQTPGQGLQFLFEYFSETQRNKGNFPGRFSGRQFSNSRSEMNVSTLELGDSALYLCASSLEGDNSPLHFGNGTRLTVT.

This clonotype was picked up many times. The CDR3 DNA follows: TGTGCCATCAGTGAGGGGAGGACGGGTAATGAAAAACTGTTTTTT. Translation: CAISEGRTGNEKLFF. The V gene is TRBV10-3, the J gene TRBJ1-4; D gene uncertain. CDR1 and CDR2 (germline): ENHRY, SYGVKD. V lost 2 bases, J lost 4 bases, and 11 bases lay in between. The CDR3 spans 15 residues.

This clonotype was picked up many times. The genes are TRBV12-3 or TRBV12-4 and TRBJ1-2; 7 bases align to TRBD1. V shed 7 bases and J 5 bases; nucleotides not matched to a gene: 10. CDR3 length: 14 residues. The CDR3 DNA reads as TGTGCCAGCACGGTGGACAGGTCGAGTTATGGCTACACCTTC. As protein: CASTVDRSSYGYTF.

This clonotype was seen repeatedly, ten times or more. J is TRBJ2-1 and V is TRBV4-1, with 9 bases lining up with TRBD1. Trimming at V came to 3 bases and at J to 1 base, leaving 4 bases not matched to a gene. This CDR3 spans 16 amino acids. Germline-derived CDR1 and CDR2 are MGHRA and YSYEKL. CDR3 residues: CASSQGQGRSYNEQFF. The CDR3 DNA reads as TGCGCCAGCAGCCAGGGACAGGGACGATCCTACAATGAGCAGTTCTTC.

As concerns this clonotype: This sequence may be a read error, since a much larger clone differs from it by one base. The CDR3 sequence is CASSSIGVNEQYF. CDR3 nucleotide sequence: TGTGCCAGCAGTTCGATAGGGGTGAATGAGCAGTACTTC. This sequence joins TRBV12-3 or TRBV12-4 and TRBJ2-5, with a weak D call TRBD1 (5 bases). Between the trimmed V and J ends, which lost 4 bases and 11 bases, there was a span of 17 bases. This CDR3 spans 13 amino acids.

Points on this clonotype: An end of the junction does not agree with germline; a read error may underlie this. The gene calls are TRBV7-2 and TRBJ1-6, with D perhaps TRBD1 (5 bases). This CDR3 contains 14 residues. Germline V lookup: CDR1 SGHTA, CDR2 FQGNSA. The DNA of the CDR3 is TGCGCCAGCAGCCAAGGGACTTATAATTCACCCCTCCACTTT. As protein: CASSQGTYNSPLHF.

This clonotype was recorded at least ten times. The V and J genes are TRBV5-1 and TRBJ2-5; 7 positions match TRBD2. The trim removed 0 bases at V and 0 bases at J, leaving 5 bases unmatched. Germline CDR1 reads SGHRS; CDR2 reads YFSETQ. This CDR3 is 16 amino acids long. The CDR3 spells CASSLAISGYQETQYF. In DNA, the CDR3 is TGCGCCAGCAGCTTGGCCATTAGCGGGTACCAAGAGACCCAGTACTTC.